The 25 T cell receptor beta chains given below trace back to one sample, sequenced in a study of T cells in Graves' hyperthyroidism and ophthalmopathy. From RNA transcripts, TCR beta CDR3 regions were amplified. Initially, a first-round RT-PCR of the TCR CDR3 employed the HTBI primer set. TCRdb itself ran the multiplex PCR reads through MiXCR, one entry per CDR3 protein. The repertoire holds more than 550,000 distinct CDR3 sequences, with approximately 18% as singletons. The specimen was blood. Every receptor here comes from a woman aged 45-65 years with Graves' hyperthyroidism that later progressed to Graves' ophthalmopathy.

Comment on this clonotype: One junction end does not reproduce the germline sequence, and a read error may be involved. This sequence joins TRBV6-1 and TRBJ2-7, with D perhaps matching TRBD2 (6 bases). The CDR3 has 14 amino acids. CDR1 and CDR2 from the germline V gene are MNHNS and SASEGT. CDR3 DNA sequence: TGTGCCATCAGTGAGTCGGGAGAAGGCTACGAGCAGTACTTC. The encoded protein is CAISESGEGYEQYF.

This clonotype came up many times. The chain links TRBV30 to TRBJ2-2; D uncertain. V dropped 6 bases and J dropped 5 bases, with 28 bases sitting between them. The germline CDR1 and CDR2 sequences are GTSNPN and SVGIG (reference sequence). CDR3 length: 18 amino acids. CDR3 bases: TGTGCCTGCCTATCCCTAGGGCAGGCCGACTCGTGGACCGGGGAGCTGTTTTTT. Protein product: CACLSLGQADSWTGELFF.

This clonotype was counted many times. This chain's CDR3 is CASRPDREVGYGYTF. CDR3 bases: TGTGCCAGCAGACCGGACAGGGAGGTCGGGTATGGCTACACCTTC. The chain recombines TRBV12-3 or TRBV12-4 with TRBJ1-2; 8 bases align to TRBD1. The ends lost 6 bases at V and 5 bases at J; junction bases unmatched: 11. This CDR3 region has 15 residues.

The chain joins TRBV6-1 to TRBJ1-5, with D perhaps TRBD1 (6 bases). The ends were cut back, 7 bases at V and 4 bases at J, with 14 bases in the middle. The CDR3 consists of 14 residues. CDR1 and CDR2 from the germline V gene are MNHNS and SASEGT. The CDR3 sequence: CASTSRGGNQPQHF. CDR3 DNA sequence: TGTGCCAGCACCTCTAGGGGGGGAAATCAGCCCCAGCATTTT.

For this clonotype: A read error is possible here, since a much larger clone lies one base away. This chain uses TRBV6-9 with TRBJ1-5; a weak D match, TRBD1 (5 bases). The germline V gene has CDR1 MNHGY and CDR2 SVAAGI. The CDR3 loop spans 14 amino acids. The CDR3 reads CAGSYVQGNQPQHF. As DNA, the CDR3 is TGTGCCGGCAGTTACGTTCAGGGAAATCAGCCCCAGCATTTT.

In its sample, this clonotype was seen many times. The V and J genes are TRBV20-1 and TRBJ2-1; 8 bases are shared with TRBD2. CDR1 and CDR2 from the germline V gene are DFQATT and SNEGSKA (reference sequence). V trimming: 3 bases; J trimming: 5 bases; junction bases outside the gene matches: 6. The CDR3 has 14 residues. This CDR3 reads CSASGGGANNEQFF. The CDR3 region has the DNA TGCAGTGCTAGCGGGGGGGGAGCTAACAATGAGCAGTTCTTC.

This clonotype has ten or more counts. V and J are TRBV7-9 and TRBJ1-2, with a possible D match to TRBD1 (6 bases). Germline V gene sequence: CDR1 SEHNR, CDR2 FQNEAQ (reference sequence). The CDR3 is 16 residues long. With 0 bases removed from V and 0 bases from J, the gap between germline ends came to 11 bases. The CDR3 DNA reads TGTGCCAGCAGCTTAGCCCTGGACAGAGCTAACTATGGCTACACCTTC. Translating gives CASSLALDRANYGYTF.

In DNA, the CDR3 is TGTGCCCAGCGTTGGCCCGGGGACAATGAGCAGTTCTTC. This translates into CAQRWPGDNEQFF. The chain uses TRBV7-9 and TRBJ2-1; maybe TRBD2 (5 bases). V lost 11 bases, J lost 5 bases, and 16 bases lay in between. CDR3 size: 13 residues. Germline lookup yields CDR1 SEHNR and CDR2 FQNEAQ (reference sequence).

This clonotype was picked up many times. The rearrangement uses TRBV6-1 and TRBJ1-2, with 9 bases aligning to TRBD1. V lost 2 bases and J lost 8; bases outside the gene matches: 3. The CDR3 extends over 13 amino acids. The germline gives CDR1 MNHNS, CDR2 SASEGT. CDR3 sequence reads: CASSENRGHGYTF. CDR3 bases: TGTGCCAGCAGTGAAAACAGGGGGCACGGCTACACCTTC.

The rearrangement uses TRBV29-1 and TRBJ2-7; D perhaps matches TRBD1 (6 bases). Germline CDR1 SQVTM, CDR2 ANQGSEA. This CDR3 region has 11 residues. With 4 bases removed from V and 3 bases from J, the gap between germline ends came to 7 bases. The CDR3 region has the DNA TGCAGCGTTGGAGGGGGCTACGAGCAGTACTTC. This gives the protein CSVGGGYEQYF.

Worth noting for this clonotype: A much larger clone sits a single nucleotide away, making a read error possible. The chain uses TRBV30 and TRBJ1-6, with TRBD1 matching over 7 bases. Germline V gene sequence: CDR1 GTSNPN, CDR2 SVGIG (reference sequence). The CDR3 is made up of 17 amino acids. The CDR3 reads CAWSREGASSYDSPLHF. The CDR3 DNA sequence: TGTGCCTGGAGTAGAGAGGGGGCGAGCTCCTATGATTCACCCCTCCACTTT.

The CDR3 sequence is CASRRGGPAGELFF. Written as DNA, the CDR3 is TGTGCCAGCAGGCGCGGGGGGCCGGCCGGGGAGCTGTTTTTT. This chain connects TRBV6-1 to TRBJ2-2, with 8 nucleotides matching TRBD2. V was pared by 6 bases and J by 6 bases, with 6 bases of the junction left unmatched. The CDR3 is 14 amino acids. CDR1 and CDR2 (germline): MNHNS, SASEGT.

The chain employs TRBV14 and TRBJ1-2, with 8 bases lining up with TRBD1. The CDR3 spans 18 residues. Germline CDR1 and CDR2: SGHDN and FVKESK. The ends lost 1 base at V and 4 bases at J; junction bases unmatched: 14. CDR3 DNA: TGTGCCAGCAGCCAAGTGGGCAGGGGGCGTTTTTCGGGCTATGGCTACACCTTC. Translating gives CASSQVGRGRFSGYGYTF.

This clonotype was seen many times. The chain uses TRBV12-3 or TRBV12-4 and TRBJ2-5; TRBD2 aligns across 11 bases. The CDR3 is made up of 15 amino acids. The J segment lost 7 bases and the V segment lost 5 bases, leaving 9 bases of the junction unmatched. The CDR3 DNA is TGTGCCAGCAGTGGAACTAGCGGGGGACCAGGGACCCAGTACTTC. Translation: CASSGTSGGPGTQYF.

This chain uses TRBV5-1 with TRBJ2-5; possibly TRBD1 or TRBD2 for D (7 bases each). Germline loops: CDR1 SGHRS, CDR2 YFSETQ. CDR3 size: 13 residues. The germline V and J ends were trimmed by 7 bases and 2 bases, with 12 bases remaining between them. CDR3 residues: CASARGGQETQYF. The CDR3 DNA reads as TGCGCCAGCGCCAGGGGGGGTCAAGAGACCCAGTACTTC.

This clonotype appeared a few times. The chain uses TRBV6-2 or TRBV6-3 and TRBJ1-1, with no clear D. This CDR3 spans 13 amino acids. Trimming took 8 bases from V and 1 from J, leaving 11 bases between them. Germline CDR1 is MNHEY and CDR2 is SVGEGT. The CDR3 DNA sequence: TGTGCCAGCCTCCGTGGGGAGAACACTGAAGCTTTCTTT. Its protein product is CASLRGENTEAFF.

This clonotype was recorded at least ten times. This chain joins TRBV20-1 and TRBJ2-5, with a weak D call TRBD1 (5 bases). This CDR3 comprises 14 residues. Germline V gene data show CDR1 as DFQATT and CDR2 as SNEGSKA (reference sequence). Between the trimmed V and J ends, which lost 0 bases and 5 bases, there was a span of 13 bases. The CDR3 loop reads CSARDHLDSETQYF. For the CDR3, the DNA is TGCAGTGCTAGAGATCATCTCGACAGTGAGACCCAGTACTTC.

This clonotype was picked up many times. The chain recombines TRBV18 with TRBJ2-3; TRBD2 is a possible D gene (5 bases). V lost 6 bases to trimming and J lost 3 bases, with 16 bases between them. This CDR3 is built from 15 residues. Germline CDR1 reads KGHSH; CDR2 reads LQKENI. This CDR3 is CASSVGPSGTDTQYF. The CDR3, as DNA: TGTGCCAGCTCCGTCGGACCCTCGGGAACAGATACGCAGTATTTT. Based on the CDR3 plus reference TRBV18 and TRBJ2-3, the full variable domain is NAGVMQNPRHLVRRRGQEARLRCSPMKGHSHVYWYRQLPEEGLKFMVYLQKENIIDESGMPKERFSAEFPKEGPSILRIQQVVRGDSAAYFCASSVGPSGTDTQYFGPGTRLTVL.

This chain connects TRBV9 to TRBJ2-1, with no clear D. The CDR3 length is 16 residues. Germline CDR1 reads SGDLS; CDR2 reads YYNGEE. Trimming took off 3 bases at V and 0 bases at J, with 13 bases between the two ends. The CDR3 spells CASSGRPLGSYNEQFF. The CDR3, as DNA: TGTGCCAGCAGCGGTCGGCCCCTCGGCTCCTACAATGAGCAGTTCTTC.

This clonotype came up a few times. The chain combines TRBV2 with TRBJ2-3; D may match TRBD1 or TRBD2 (6 bases each). The CDR3 extends over 16 amino acids. Germline V CDR1 and CDR2: SNHLY, FYNNEI. V lost 3 bases and J lost 6, with 19 bases in between. DNA for the CDR3: TGTGCCAGCAGTGACGGGGGCCGCCAGAGTTTCGATACGCAGTATTTT. Protein sequence: CASSDGGRQSFDTQYF.

This clonotype was seen many times. J is TRBJ2-5 and V is TRBV15, with D maybe TRBD2 (6 bases). The CDR3 has 15 amino acids. V lost 3 bases, J lost 5 bases, and 16 bases lay in between. The germline V gene has CDR1 LNHNV and CDR2 YYDKDF (reference sequence). The CDR3 DNA is TGTGCCACCAGCAGCCCCGGGACTCTGAGGGAGACCCAGTACTTC. Its translation: CATSSPGTLRETQYF.

This clonotype was counted many times. V is TRBV20-1 and J is TRBJ1-1; D is ambiguous. CDR1 is DFQATT, CDR2 SNEGSKA, per germline (reference sequence). The CDR3 is 12 residues long. With 3 bases removed from V and 3 bases from J, the gap between germline ends came to 8 bases. This CDR3 is CSASGLDTEAFF. The CDR3 DNA sequence: TGCAGTGCTAGTGGGTTGGACACTGAAGCTTTCTTT.

V is TRBV6-1 and J is TRBJ1-6; maybe TRBD1 (6 bases). Per the germline V gene, CDR1 is MNHNS and CDR2 is SASEGT. The CDR3 extends over 16 amino acids. Trimming pared 6 bases from V and 5 bases from J, leaving 17 bases between. CDR3: CASSQRGGWNNSPLHF. The CDR3 bases are TGTGCCAGCAGCCAAAGGGGGGGGTGGAATAATTCACCCCTCCACTTT.

This clonotype has only a few counts. The rearrangement uses TRBV20-1 and TRBJ2-1, with a weak D call TRBD2 (6 bases). The germline V and J ends were trimmed by 4 bases and 7 bases, with 17 bases remaining between them. Per the germline V gene, CDR1 is DFQATT and CDR2 is SNEGSKA (reference sequence). This CDR3 contains 14 residues. CDR3 residues: CSATNQGGGNEQFF. The CDR3 DNA follows: TGCAGTGCTACCAATCAGGGTGGGGGGAATGAGCAGTTCTTC.

About this clonotype: This may arise from a read error, as a much more abundant clone is one base away. The chain employs TRBV7-8 and TRBJ1-2; D might be TRBD1 (6 bases). The V gene's germline CDR1 is SGHVS and CDR2 FQNEAQ. CDR3 length: 13 residues. The V gene lost 8 bases and the J gene lost 9 bases, with 19 bases spanning the gap. The CDR3 loop reads CASRTHLQGSYTF. The CDR3 DNA is TGTGCCAGCCGCACACACCTACAGGGTAGCTACACCTTC.